One and the same sample provided the 11 T cell receptor beta chains below, sequenced in a study of Ad26.COV2.S vaccination and SARS-CoV-2 variants. Specified treatment: 19 received Ad26.COV2.S at low or high dose, single or two shots; about 5 received placebo; per-sample allocation not given. On day 63 after the first injection, vaccine and placebo recipients gave samples. Using immunoSEQ multiplex PCR, the repertoire was profiled, and TCRdb retains in-frame clones only, with some absent. The table includes around 450,000 clones, approximately 87% detected once. This material consisted of peripheral blood, taken in a trial of Ad26.COV2.S vaccine versus placebo. Receptors originate from a person between 18 and 65 years old who received the Ad26.COV2.S COVID-19 vaccine or a placebo.

The rearrangement joins TRBV2 to TRBJ2-3, with D possibly being TRBD2 (5 bases). The germline CDR1 and CDR2 sequences are SNHLY and FYNNEI. V was trimmed by 4 bases and J by 6 bases, leaving 11 bases between them. This CDR3 spans 13 amino acids. The CDR3 spells CASSGESTDTQYF. CDR3 DNA: TGTGCCAGCAGTGGGGAGAGTACCGATACGCAGTATTTT.

This clone is a singleton in its sample. This chain joins TRBV30 and TRBJ2-1; D is uncertain. V lost 2 bases, J lost 12 bases, and 11 bases lay in between. The CDR3 covers 11 residues. Germline CDR1 and CDR2: GTSNPN and SVGIG (reference sequence). CDR3 DNA: TGTGCCTGGAGTACGTCCACTGGGCAGTTCTTC. Translation: CAWSTSTGQFF.

V is TRBV6-8 and J is TRBJ1-1; D perhaps matches TRBD1 (6 bases). Trimming removed 6 bases from V and 10 bases from J, with 15 bases in between. CDR3 length: 12 amino acids. Germline V gene sequence: CDR1 MNHGY, CDR2 SAAAGT. CDR3 loop: CASSWGHVLAFF. The CDR3 DNA reads TGTGCCAGCAGCTGGGGACATGTCCTAGCTTTCTTT.

The chain recombines TRBV25-1 with TRBJ1-2; D is uncertain. The CDR3 runs to 11 residues. The germline V gene has CDR1 MGHDK and CDR2 SYGVNS. V lost 6 bases and J lost 5, with 7 bases in between. CDR3 region: CASRTWYGYTF. The CDR3 DNA sequence: TGTGCCAGCAGGACTTGGTATGGCTACACCTTC.

The chain joins TRBV7-6 to TRBJ2-2, with D possibly matching TRBD1 (5 bases). The V end lost 5 bases, the J end lost 0 bases, and 13 bases lay between the germline ends. Germline V gene sequence: CDR1 SGHVS, CDR2 FNYEAQ. CDR3 length: 16 amino acids. CDR3 in amino acids: CASSLVGPANTGELFF. Here the CDR3 DNA reads TGTGCCAGCAGCCTTGTGGGGCCAGCGAACACCGGGGAGCTGTTTTTT.

This chain connects TRBV6-2 or TRBV6-3 to TRBJ2-7; D possibly corresponds to TRBD1 (5 bases). The CDR3 is 12 amino acids. V lost 1 base and J 7 bases, leaving 8 bases between the germline ends. The V gene's germline CDR1 is MNHEY and CDR2 SVGEGT. As DNA, the CDR3 is TGTGCCAGCAGTTACTTGACAGAAGAGCAGTACTTC. This codes for CASSYLTEEQYF.

This sequence joins TRBV6-2 or TRBV6-3 and TRBJ1-6; the D gene is possibly TRBD1 (6 bases). V lost 3 bases and J lost 6, with 18 bases in between. CDR3 length: 17 amino acids. The germline CDR1 and CDR2 sequences are MNHEY and SVGEGT. The CDR3 region is CASSYAALRGINSPLHF. In nucleotides, the CDR3 is TGTGCCAGCAGTTATGCTGCTCTCAGGGGCATTAATTCACCCCTCCACTTT.

This chain uses TRBV6-2 or TRBV6-3 with TRBJ2-3; no reliable D call. The V gene lost 0 bases and the J gene lost 2 bases, with 6 bases spanning the gap. The CDR3 runs to 14 residues. Germline V gives CDR1 MNHEY, CDR2 SVGEGT. CDR3 protein: CASSYSSHTDTQYF. In DNA, the CDR3 is TGTGCCAGCAGTTACTCGTCCCACACAGATACGCAGTATTTT.

This clone was seen a handful of times. The chain is built from TRBV5-6 and TRBJ2-3, with D maybe TRBD2 (5 bases). The germline V gene encodes CDR1 SGHDT and CDR2 YYEEEE. V lost 5 bases, J lost 1 base, and 14 bases lay in between. This CDR3 is 15 amino acids long. The CDR3 here is CASSYGPRGTDTQYF. CDR3 DNA sequence: TGTGCCAGCAGTTATGGTCCGAGGGGCACAGATACGCAGTATTTT. Complete variable domain (other parts from reference TRBV5-6 and TRBJ2-3): DAGVTQSPTHLIKTRGQQVTLRCSPKSGHDTVSWYQQALGQGPQFIFQYYEEEERQRGNFPDRFSGHQFPNYSSELNVNALLLGDSALYLCASSYGPRGTDTQYFGPGTRLTVL.

The V gene is TRBV6-5, the J gene TRBJ2-1; D is ambiguous. Germline loops: CDR1 MNHEY, CDR2 SVGAGI. V shed 2 bases and J shed 2 bases, with 7 bases lying between them. The CDR3 totals 14 residues. Here the CDR3 DNA reads TGTGCCAGCAGTTACCGGTCAACCTACAATGAGCAGTTCTTC. It is translated as CASSYRSTYNEQFF.

The chain combines TRBV3-1 (or the pseudogene TRBV3-2) with TRBJ2-3, with D possibly matching TRBD2 (5 bases). Germline V gene lookup returns CDR1 LGHDT and CDR2 YNNKEL (reference sequence). The CDR3 extends over 16 amino acids. V lost 2 bases and J lost 1, with 13 bases in between. CDR3 bases: TGTGCCAGCAGCCAAACCTCACAACTAGGCACAGATACGCAGTATTTT. This sequence encodes CASSQTSQLGTDTQYF.